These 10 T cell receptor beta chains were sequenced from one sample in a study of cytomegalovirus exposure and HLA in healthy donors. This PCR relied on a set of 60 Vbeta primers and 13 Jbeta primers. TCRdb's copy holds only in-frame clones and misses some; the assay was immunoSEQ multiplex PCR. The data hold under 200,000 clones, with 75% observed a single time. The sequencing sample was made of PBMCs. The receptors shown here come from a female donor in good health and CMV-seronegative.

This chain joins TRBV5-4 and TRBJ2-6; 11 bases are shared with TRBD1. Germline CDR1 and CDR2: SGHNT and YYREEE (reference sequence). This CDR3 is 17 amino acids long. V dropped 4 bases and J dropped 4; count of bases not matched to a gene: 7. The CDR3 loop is CASSPGQGAAGANVLTF. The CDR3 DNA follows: TGTGCCAGCAGCCCAGGACAGGGGGCAGCCGGGGCCAACGTCCTGACTTTC.

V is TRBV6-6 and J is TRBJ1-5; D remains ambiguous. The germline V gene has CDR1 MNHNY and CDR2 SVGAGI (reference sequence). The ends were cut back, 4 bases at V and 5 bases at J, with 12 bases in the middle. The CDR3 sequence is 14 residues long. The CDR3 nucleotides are TGTGCCAGCAGTTCGCGACCTGCGGATCAGCCCCAGCATTTT. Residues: CASSSRPADQPQHF.

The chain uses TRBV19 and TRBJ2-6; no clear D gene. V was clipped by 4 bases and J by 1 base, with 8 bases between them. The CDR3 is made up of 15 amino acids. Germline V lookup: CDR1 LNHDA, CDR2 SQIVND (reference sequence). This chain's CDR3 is CASSRVLSGANVLTF. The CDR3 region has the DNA TGTGCCAGTAGTAGAGTGTTATCTGGGGCCAACGTCCTGACTTTC. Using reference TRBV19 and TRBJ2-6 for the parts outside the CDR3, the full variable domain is DGGITQSPKYLFRKEGQNVTLSCEQNLNHDAMYWYRQDPGQGLRLIYYSQIVNDFQKGDIAEGYSVSREKKESFPLTVTSAQKNPTAFYLCASSRVLSGANVLTFGAGSRLTVL.

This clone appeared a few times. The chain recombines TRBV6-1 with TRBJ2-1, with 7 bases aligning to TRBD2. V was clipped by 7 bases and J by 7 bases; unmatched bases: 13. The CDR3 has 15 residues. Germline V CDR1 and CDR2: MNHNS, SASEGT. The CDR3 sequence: CASNTGLSLNNEQFF. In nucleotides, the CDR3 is TGTGCCAGCAACACGGGACTATCATTAAATAATGAGCAGTTCTTC.

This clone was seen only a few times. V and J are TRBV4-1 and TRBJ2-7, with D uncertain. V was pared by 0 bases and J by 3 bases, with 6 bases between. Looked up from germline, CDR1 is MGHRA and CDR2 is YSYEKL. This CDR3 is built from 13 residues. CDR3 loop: CASSQDLSYEQYF. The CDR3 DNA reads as TGCGCCAGCAGCCAAGATCTCAGCTACGAGCAGTACTTC.

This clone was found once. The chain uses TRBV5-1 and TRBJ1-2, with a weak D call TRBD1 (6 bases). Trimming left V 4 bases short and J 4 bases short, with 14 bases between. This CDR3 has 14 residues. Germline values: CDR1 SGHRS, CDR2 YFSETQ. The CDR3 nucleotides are TGCGCCAGCAGCCTCACCGGGACAAGCTATGGCTACACCTTC. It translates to CASSLTGTSYGYTF.

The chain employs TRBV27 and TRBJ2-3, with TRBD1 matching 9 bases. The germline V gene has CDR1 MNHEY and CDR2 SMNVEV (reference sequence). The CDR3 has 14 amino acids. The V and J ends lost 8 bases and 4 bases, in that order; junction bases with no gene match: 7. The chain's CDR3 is CASLRTGVADTQYF. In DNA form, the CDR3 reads TGTGCCAGCCTCCGGACAGGGGTCGCAGATACGCAGTATTTT.

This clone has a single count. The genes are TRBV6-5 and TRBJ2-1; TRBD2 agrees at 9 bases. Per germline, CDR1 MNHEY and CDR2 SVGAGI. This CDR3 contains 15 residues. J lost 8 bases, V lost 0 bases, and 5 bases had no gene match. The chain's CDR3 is CASSYSKGLADEQFF. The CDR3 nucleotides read TGTGCCAGCAGTTACTCGAAGGGACTAGCAGATGAGCAGTTCTTC.

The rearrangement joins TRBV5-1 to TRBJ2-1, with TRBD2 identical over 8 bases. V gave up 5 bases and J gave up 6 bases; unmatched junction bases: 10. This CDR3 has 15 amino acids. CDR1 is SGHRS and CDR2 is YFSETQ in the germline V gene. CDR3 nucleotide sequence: TGCGCCAGCAGGCGGATGACGGGGGGGGGCAATGAGCAGTTCTTC. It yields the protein CASRRMTGGGNEQFF.

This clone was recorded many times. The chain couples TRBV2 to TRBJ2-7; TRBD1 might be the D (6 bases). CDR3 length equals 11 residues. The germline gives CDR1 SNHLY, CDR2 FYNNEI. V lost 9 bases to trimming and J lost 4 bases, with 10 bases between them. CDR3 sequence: CASKQGYEQYF. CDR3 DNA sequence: TGTGCCAGTAAACAGGGTTACGAGCAGTACTTC.